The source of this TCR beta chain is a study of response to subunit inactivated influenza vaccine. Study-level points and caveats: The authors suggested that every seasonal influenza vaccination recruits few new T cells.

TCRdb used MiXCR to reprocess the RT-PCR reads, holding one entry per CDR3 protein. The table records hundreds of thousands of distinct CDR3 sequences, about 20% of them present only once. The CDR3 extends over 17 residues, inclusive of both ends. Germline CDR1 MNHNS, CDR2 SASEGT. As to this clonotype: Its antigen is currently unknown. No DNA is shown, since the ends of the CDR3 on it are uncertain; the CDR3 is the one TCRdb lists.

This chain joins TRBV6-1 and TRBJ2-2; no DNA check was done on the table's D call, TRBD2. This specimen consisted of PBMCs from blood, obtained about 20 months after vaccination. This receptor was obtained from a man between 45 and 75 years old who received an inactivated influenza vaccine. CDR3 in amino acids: CASNPQLAGAGGELFFF.